Listed below are T cell receptor beta chains from one sample, sequenced in a study of brain T cells in children with intractable seizures. Using immunoSEQ multiplex PCR, the repertoire was profiled, and TCRdb retains in-frame clones only, with some absent. The table records thousands of clones, roughly 73% of them present only once. Material: resected brain tissue, obtained at surgery. Receptors were obtained from a boy younger than two with tuberous sclerosis and intractable seizures. CDR3s include the opening cysteine and the closing phenylalanine or tryptophan. A D gene is named only where the DNA matches it firmly.

>.|TRBJ1-5|TRBV7-8
CASSSQGESNQPQHF
TGTGCCAGCAGCTCGCAGGGAGAAAGCAATCAGCCCCAGCATTTT
>.|TRBJ1-2|TRBV5-3
CARSYIGYGYTF
TGTGCCAGAAGCTACATAGGCTATGGCTACACCTTC
>.|TRBJ1-2|TRBV20-1
CSGSGGYGYTF
TGCAGTGGATCGGGGGGTTATGGCTACACCTTC
>.|TRBJ2-2|TRBV6-5
CASSYLDGNTGELFF
TGTGCCAGCAGTTACTTGGACGGGAACACCGGGGAGCTGTTTTTT
>TRBD1|TRBJ2-7|TRBV5-8
CASSSGQEGYEQYF
TGTGCCAGCAGCTCAGGACAGGAAGGCTACGAGCAGTACTTC
>.|TRBJ2-1|TRBV6-2/TRBV6-3
CASSYRTAAYNEQFF
TGTGCCAGCAGTTACAGGACAGCTGCCTACAATGAGCAGTTCTTC
>.|TRBJ1-2|TRBV6-6
CASSPGPLYGYTF
TGTGCCAGCTCTCCAGGACCCTTATACGGCTACACCTTC
>TRBD2|TRBJ2-7|TRBV27
CASSPTSGRSSYEQYF
TGTGCCAGCAGTCCAACAAGCGGGAGGAGCTCCTACGAGCAGTACTTC
>.|TRBJ2-7|TRBV5-1
CASSLNDPDYEQYF
TGCGCCAGCAGCTTGAACGACCCCGACTACGAGCAGTACTTC
>.|TRBJ2-1|TRBV18
CASSIRDNSYNEQFF
TGTGCCAGCTCAATCCGGGACAACTCCTACAATGAGCAGTTCTTC
>.|TRBJ1-5|TRBV3-1/TRBV3-2
CASSQDGNQPQHF
TGTGCCAGCAGCCAAGATGGGAATCAGCCCCAGCATTTT
>.|TRBJ1-2|TRBV27
CASSLTTAGYNYGYTF
TGTGCCAGCAGTTTAACGACTGCGGGGTACAACTATGGCTACACCTTC